One sample yielded the 11 T cell receptor beta chains listed below, sequenced in a study of blood T cell repertoires in COVID-19. Libraries were prepared by immunoSEQ multiplex PCR; TCRdb keeps only in-frame clonotypes and omits some of them. There are 310,000 or so clones in the sample; 87% occur only once, and about 8.9% lies in the top ten. Sequenced sample: PBMCs or T cells enriched from blood (not recorded which). The receptors were sampled from a woman in her late teens or twenties who had recovered from COVID-19.

This clone was seen more than once but under ten times. This sequence joins TRBV7-9 and TRBJ1-1; TRBD1 matches 12 bases. Germline V lookup: CDR1 SEHNR, CDR2 FQNEAQ (reference sequence). The CDR3 length is 15 residues. V shed 5 bases, J shed 4 bases, and the junction held 5 bases outside the gene matches. The CDR3 sequence is CASSTGTGGGTEAFF. In DNA form, the CDR3 reads TGTGCCAGCAGCACTGGGACAGGGGGCGGCACTGAAGCTTTCTTT.

This chain connects TRBV30 to TRBJ1-1; TRBD1 agrees at 7 bases. CDR1 is GTSNPN, CDR2 SVGIG, per germline (reference sequence). The length of the CDR3 is 13 residues. Unmatched junction bases numbered 9, after V lost 0 bases and J lost 11 bases. The CDR3 sequence: CAWSVPPGQQAFF. CDR3 DNA: TGTGCCTGGAGTGTACCTCCGGGACAGCAGGCTTTCTTT.

The rearrangement links TRBV30 to TRBJ2-1; D not resolved. Germline-derived CDR1 and CDR2 are GTSNPN and SVGIG (reference sequence). The CDR3 runs 15 residues. V gave up 5 bases and J gave up 2 bases, with 16 bases separating them. The CDR3 loop reads CAWETLGGTYNEQFF. The DNA of the CDR3 is TGTGCCTGGGAGACTCTCGGCGGTACCTACAATGAGCAGTTCTTC.

J is TRBJ1-1 and V is TRBV6-4, with 7 positions matching TRBD1. The CDR3 is 17 amino acids. Trimming cost V 0 bases and J 1 base; bases outside gene matches: 8. Per germline, CDR1 MRHNA and CDR2 SNTAGT. The CDR3 reads CASSDSGQKLSNTEAFF. The DNA for the CDR3 is TGTGCCAGCAGTGACTCGGGACAGAAGCTATCGAACACTGAAGCTTTCTTT.

The V and J genes are TRBV19 and TRBJ2-7, with D perhaps matching TRBD1 (6 bases). The germline V gene has CDR1 LNHDA and CDR2 SQIVND (reference sequence). Trimming cost V 7 bases and J 2 bases, with 15 bases left between them. This CDR3 has 14 residues. In DNA, the CDR3 is TGTGCCAGTACCCAGACAGGCCTTCCCTACGAGCAGTACTTC. Protein: CASTQTGLPYEQYF. Using reference TRBV19 and TRBJ2-7 for the parts outside the CDR3, the full variable domain is DGGITQSPKYLFRKEGQNVTLSCEQNLNHDAMYWYRQDPGQGLRLIYYSQIVNDFQKGDIAEGYSVSREKKESFPLTVTSAQKNPTAFYLCASTQTGLPYEQYFGPGTRLTVT.

The rearrangement links TRBV4-1 to TRBJ2-7, with a weak D call TRBD2 (8 bases). V was clipped by 1 base and J by 2 bases, with 18 bases between them. Germline-derived CDR1 and CDR2 are MGHRA and YSYEKL. The CDR3 has 17 residues. The DNA for the CDR3 is TGCGCCAGCAGCCAAGTACCCGGGGGGGACAGAGCCTACGAGCAGTACTTC. Translation: CASSQVPGGDRAYEQYF.

The chain employs TRBV29-1 and TRBJ2-5; 7 nucleotides match TRBD2. The V gene end was trimmed by 6 bases and the J gene end by 2 bases; junction bases not matched to a gene: 6. Germline loops: CDR1 SQVTM, CDR2 ANQGSEA. The CDR3 spans 13 residues. The CDR3 sequence is CSVRLASQETQYF. DNA for the CDR3: TGCAGCGTCCGACTAGCCTCACAAGAGACCCAGTACTTC.

The V call is TRBV6-2 or TRBV6-3, the J call TRBJ2-5, with TRBD2 matching over 10 bases. Per the germline V gene, CDR1 is MNHEY and CDR2 is SVGEGT. There are 15 residues in the CDR3. After removal of 6 bases from V and 6 bases from J, the junction contained 10 bases not matched to a gene. In DNA form, the CDR3 reads TGTGCCAGCAGCCGAACCAGCGGGAGGGTTAAGACCCAGTACTTC. This codes for CASSRTSGRVKTQYF.

This clone has a single count. V and J are TRBV7-3 and TRBJ2-1, with 8 bases that match TRBD2. This CDR3 region has 15 residues. The V and J ends lost 1 base and 8 bases, in that order; junction bases with no gene match: 7. Germline CDR1 reads SGHTA; CDR2 reads FQGTGA. CDR3 in DNA: TGTGCCAGCAGCTTAATTGGCGGGAGGCCAGATGAGCAGTTCTTC. Its protein is CASSLIGGRPDEQFF.

The V and J genes are TRBV12-3 or TRBV12-4 and TRBJ1-2; 8 nucleotides align to TRBD1. V gave up 6 bases and J gave up 7 bases; unmatched junction bases: 7. This CDR3 spans 13 amino acids. CDR3 residues: CASSPTQGAGYTF. In nucleotides, the CDR3 is TGTGCCAGCAGCCCCACCCAGGGGGCTGGCTACACCTTC.

The CDR3 loop is CASSQRLAGGHTDTQYF. The CDR3 DNA sequence: TGCGCCAGCAGCCAGCGACTAGCGGGGGGGCACACGGATACGCAGTATTTT. The chain couples TRBV4-3 to TRBJ2-3; TRBD2 matches at 14 bases. J was trimmed by 6 bases and V by 3 bases; bases with no gene match: 8. This CDR3 has 17 residues. The V gene's germline CDR1 is LGHNA and CDR2 YSLEER.